This T cell receptor beta chain was obtained from a study of cytomegalovirus exposure and HLA in healthy donors. Study-wide findings and caveats: In a later analysis, compared with equally common non-associated chains, HLA-associated beta chains were more expanded. Earlier results showed most TCR beta V segments being productive about 87% or about 30% of the time. As a later analysis showed, a missense DCLRE1C variant was linked to trimming of TCR beta V- and J-genes. There were some public TCRs occurring in many donors, but most TCR sequences were rare.

PCR involved 60 Vbeta and 13 Jbeta primers. Measured with immunoSEQ multiplex PCR; TCRdb has only the in-frame clones, and not every one. The sample lists approximately 88,000 clones; 60% to 80% were seen once. In germline, CDR1 is SQVTM, CDR2 ANQGSEA. CDR3 length: 15 amino acids. Deletions cut 4 bases from V and 5 bases from J, with 17 bases between. This clone has more than one count but fewer than ten. The antigen remains undetermined. Sequencing used PBMCs. The chain uses TRBV29-1 and TRBJ2-2; maybe TRBD2 (6 bases). The receptor comes from a man in his fifties or sixties in good health and CMV-seronegative. CDR3 sequence (DNA): TGCAGCGTTGGGTCGGGGGTTAGGAGGACCGGGGAGCTGTTTTTT. Its protein is CSVGSGVRRTGELFF.